This TCR beta chain was identified during a study of blood T cell repertoires in COVID-19. Across the study: Researchers got acute and convalescent COVID-19 samples from the United States, Italy and Spain. PBMCs, B-cell-depleted T cells, or T cells were the source of the cDNA or gDNA that made up the material.

The CDR3 is 13 residues long. V was shortened by 3 bases and J by 2 bases, with 5 bases between the two germline ends. The germline V gene has CDR1 SNHLY and CDR2 FYNNEI. Original analysis: Cell counts per sample came from amplifying reference gene primers. TCRdb's copy holds only in-frame clones and misses some; the assay was immunoSEQ multiplex PCR. V and J calls and clone size are copied from that table; D and trimming were computed from the DNA. Among 300,000 to 400,000 clones listed, roughly 90% were seen once. It was during active infection that Seattle patients were enrolled and then longitudinally followed.

The material sequenced was peripheral blood. The sequence was collected from a woman in her 70s with COVID-19, enrolled during active disease. The rearrangement links TRBV2 to TRBJ1-5; unclear D gene. The CDR3 nucleotides read TGTGCCAGCAGTGACCTTGGCAATCAGCCCCAGCATTTT. It is translated as CASSDLGNQPQHF.